The rows below give T cell receptor beta chains drawn from one sample of a study of low-dose radiotherapy and immunotherapy resistance in tumors. TCRdb reanalysed the reads using MiXCR and keeps one entry per CDR3 protein. The sample records tens of thousands of distinct CDR3 sequences, roughly 31% being singletons. Source: PBMCs, taken after low-dose radiotherapy plus immunotherapy. The receptors stem from a male donor with rectosigmoid adenocarcinoma. The CDR3 runs from the conserved cysteine through the conserved F or W. The order of the fields is V gene, clone size, CDR3 length, D gene, J gene, CDR3 DNA, CDR3 protein. D genes are given only for firm matches. Rows give clone size only sometimes, using once, few, many, or a class for an expanded clone.

V gene: TRBV6-2/TRBV6-3; clone size: many; CDR3 length: 15; D gene: TRBD1; J gene: TRBJ2-1; CDR3 DNA: TGTGCCAGCAGTTACTCGACAGGGGGTACCGATGAGCAGTTCTTC; CDR3 protein: CASSYSTGGTDEQFF
V gene: TRBV6-2/TRBV6-3; clone size: many; CDR3 length: 14; D gene: NA; J gene: TRBJ1-4; CDR3 DNA: TGTGCCAGCAGCCCCGGGACTGGGGCTGAAAAACTGTTTTTT; CDR3 protein: CASSPGTGAEKLFF
V gene: TRBV12-3/TRBV12-4; clone size: NA; CDR3 length: 13; D gene: NA; J gene: TRBJ1-1; CDR3 DNA: TGTGCCAGCAGTACGAACTTGGTGTCTGAAGCTTTCTTT; CDR3 protein: CASSTNLVSEAFF
V gene: TRBV14; clone size: NA; CDR3 length: 15; D gene: NA; J gene: TRBJ2-1; CDR3 DNA: TGTGCCAGCAGCCTCAAGGGGGGGGCCCTCAATGAGCAGTTCTTC; CDR3 protein: CASSLKGGALNEQFF
V gene: TRBV15; clone size: NA; CDR3 length: 14; D gene: TRBD1; J gene: TRBJ1-4; CDR3 DNA: TGTGCCACCAGCAGAAGGGACAGGGATGAAAAACTGTTTTTT; CDR3 protein: CATSRRDRDEKLFF
V gene: TRBV28; clone size: many; CDR3 length: 15; D gene: NA; J gene: TRBJ2-7; CDR3 DNA: TGTGCCAGCAGCTTCGGACAGGGAGGGTGGTACGAGCAGTACTTC; CDR3 protein: CASSFGQGGWYEQYF
V gene: TRBV5-8; clone size: many; CDR3 length: 14; D gene: NA; J gene: TRBJ2-7; CDR3 DNA: TGTGCCAGCAGCTTGGAAAGGGGAAGATACGAGCAGTACTTC; CDR3 protein: CASSLERGRYEQYF
V gene: TRBV28; clone size: NA; CDR3 length: 18; D gene: TRBD2; J gene: TRBJ2-1; CDR3 DNA: TGTGCCAGCAGTCAGACTAGCGGGAGGGCCAGCTCCTACAATGAGCAGTTCTTC; CDR3 protein: CASSQTSGRASSYNEQFF
V gene: TRBV7-9; clone size: NA; CDR3 length: 13; D gene: NA; J gene: TRBJ1-1; CDR3 DNA: TGTGCCAGCAGCCCCTCAGGACGTACTGAAGCTTTCTTT; CDR3 protein: CASSPSGRTEAFF
V gene: TRBV19; clone size: many; CDR3 length: 11; D gene: NA; J gene: TRBJ1-2; CDR3 DNA: TGTGCCAGTAGCTCCTTCTATGGCTACACCTTC; CDR3 protein: CASSSFYGYTF
V gene: TRBV20-1; clone size: many; CDR3 length: 13; D gene: TRBD2; J gene: TRBJ2-7; CDR3 DNA: TGCAGTGCTAAGGGACTAGCCGGCTACGAGCAGTACTTC; CDR3 protein: CSAKGLAGYEQYF
V gene: TRBV28; clone size: medium-sized; CDR3 length: 13; D gene: NA; J gene: TRBJ1-4; CDR3 DNA: TGTGCCAGCACCAAACAACCCACGGAAAAACTGTTTTTT; CDR3 protein: CASTKQPTEKLFF
V gene: TRBV24-1; clone size: NA; CDR3 length: 15; D gene: NA; J gene: TRBJ2-1; CDR3 DNA: TGTGCCACCAGTGATTGGAGGGGGGACTACAATGAGCAGTTCTTC; CDR3 protein: CATSDWRGDYNEQFF
V gene: TRBV3-1; clone size: many; CDR3 length: 14; D gene: NA; J gene: TRBJ1-5; CDR3 DNA: TGTGCCAGCAGCCTCGGGGCTTCCAATCAGCCCCAGCATTTT; CDR3 protein: CASSLGASNQPQHF
V gene: TRBV6-2/TRBV6-3; clone size: NA; CDR3 length: 14; D gene: NA; J gene: TRBJ2-7; CDR3 DNA: TGTGCCAGCAGTTACTCACAGAAATCCTACGAGCAGTACTTC; CDR3 protein: CASSYSQKSYEQYF
V gene: TRBV13; clone size: many; CDR3 length: 14; D gene: TRBD2; J gene: TRBJ2-1; CDR3 DNA: TGTGCCAGCAAAGAGCGGGAGGGGAGCAATGAGCAGTTCTTC; CDR3 protein: CASKEREGSNEQFF
V gene: TRBV4-1; clone size: many; CDR3 length: 20; D gene: TRBD2; J gene: TRBJ2-2; CDR3 DNA: TGCGCCAGCAGCCAAGACGTGACTAGCAGGCCGTTTAGCCGCACCGGGGAGCTGTTTTTT; CDR3 protein: CASSQDVTSRPFSRTGELFF
V gene: TRBV25-1; clone size: NA; CDR3 length: 14; D gene: NA; J gene: TRBJ2-3; CDR3 DNA: TGTGCCAGCAGTCCGGGGATGGGCACAGATACGCAGTATTTT; CDR3 protein: CASSPGMGTDTQYF
V gene: TRBV18; clone size: many; CDR3 length: 12; D gene: NA; J gene: TRBJ2-1; CDR3 DNA: TGTGCCAGCTCACCAGATTACAATGAGCAGTTCTTC; CDR3 protein: CASSPDYNEQFF
V gene: TRBV28; clone size: many; CDR3 length: 13; D gene: TRBD1; J gene: TRBJ1-2; CDR3 DNA: TGTGCCAGCAGTTCCACAGGGGGCGATGGCTACACCTTC; CDR3 protein: CASSSTGGDGYTF
V gene: TRBV13; clone size: many; CDR3 length: 14; D gene: TRBD1; J gene: TRBJ1-1; CDR3 DNA: TGTGCCAGCAGCTTCGGACAGGGGGACACTGAAGCTTTCTTT; CDR3 protein: CASSFGQGDTEAFF
V gene: TRBV6-1; clone size: medium-sized; CDR3 length: 12; D gene: NA; J gene: TRBJ2-5; CDR3 DNA: TGTGCCAGCAGTGCCCTACAATCTTCCCAGTACTTC; CDR3 protein: CASSALQSSQYF
V gene: TRBV24-1; clone size: many; CDR3 length: 18; D gene: NA; J gene: TRBJ2-3; CDR3 DNA: TGTGCCACCAGTGATCACGGAGGAGCAGGGGGGCCAAAATATACGCAGTATTTT; CDR3 protein: CATSDHGGAGGPKYTQYF
V gene: TRBV11-2; clone size: NA; CDR3 length: 13; D gene: NA; J gene: TRBJ2-5; CDR3 DNA: TGTGCCAGCAGCTTAACTCGCGGGGAGACCCAGTACTTC; CDR3 protein: CASSLTRGETQYF
V gene: TRBV7-9; clone size: many; CDR3 length: 15; D gene: TRBD1; J gene: TRBJ1-1; CDR3 DNA: TGTGCCAGCAGCAGGACAGGGACCATGAACACTGAAGCTTTCTTT; CDR3 protein: CASSRTGTMNTEAFF
V gene: TRBV3-1; clone size: many; CDR3 length: 16; D gene: TRBD1; J gene: TRBJ2-7; CDR3 DNA: TGTGCCAGCAGCCAAGCTCCGACAGGGTCAGTTTACGAGCAGTACTTC; CDR3 protein: CASSQAPTGSVYEQYF
V gene: TRBV28; clone size: NA; CDR3 length: 11; D gene: NA; J gene: TRBJ2-1; CDR3 DNA: TGTGCCAGCAGTGTCTACAATGAGCAGTTCTTC; CDR3 protein: CASSVYNEQFF
V gene: TRBV11-1; clone size: many; CDR3 length: 15; D gene: TRBD1; J gene: TRBJ2-3; CDR3 DNA: TGTGCCAGCAGCCCCGGGACAGGTTACACAGATACGCAGTATTTT; CDR3 protein: CASSPGTGYTDTQYF
V gene: TRBV3-1; clone size: few; CDR3 length: 15; D gene: TRBD2; J gene: TRBJ2-7; CDR3 DNA: TGTGCCAGCAGCCCGGGACTAGCGGGAGTACACGAGCAGTACTTC; CDR3 protein: CASSPGLAGVHEQYF
V gene: TRBV5-5; clone size: NA; CDR3 length: 15; D gene: NA; J gene: TRBJ2-7; CDR3 DNA: TGTGCCAGCAGCCTCCTTCCGGGTGGCGTTTACGAGCAGTACTTC; CDR3 protein: CASSLLPGGVYEQYF
V gene: TRBV5-1; clone size: NA; CDR3 length: 16; D gene: NA; J gene: TRBJ2-6; CDR3 DNA: TGCGCCAGCACCAGGGACGGGAACTCTGGGGCCAACGTCCTGACTTTC; CDR3 protein: CASTRDGNSGANVLTF
V gene: TRBV10-2; clone size: many; CDR3 length: 13; D gene: NA; J gene: TRBJ1-5; CDR3 DNA: TGCGCCAGCAGTGTGTATAGCAATCAGCCCCAGCATTTT; CDR3 protein: CASSVYSNQPQHF
V gene: TRBV5-8; clone size: few; CDR3 length: 14; D gene: NA; J gene: TRBJ2-7; CDR3 DNA: TGTGCCAGCAGCCTCTGGACAGCAACCTACGAGCAGTACTTC; CDR3 protein: CASSLWTATYEQYF
V gene: TRBV29-1; clone size: many; CDR3 length: 13; D gene: NA; J gene: TRBJ1-2; CDR3 DNA: TGCAGCGCACCATCTCCGGTCTATGGTGGCTACACCTTC; CDR3 protein: CSAPSPVYGGYTF
V gene: TRBV7-9; clone size: many; CDR3 length: 15; D gene: NA; J gene: TRBJ1-1; CDR3 DNA: TGTGCCAGCAGCTTAGAAGCCGGCCAGAACACTGAAGCTTTCTTT; CDR3 protein: CASSLEAGQNTEAFF
V gene: TRBV11-2; clone size: NA; CDR3 length: 15; D gene: NA; J gene: TRBJ2-5; CDR3 DNA: TGTGCCAGCAGCACCGGGACGGGACGACAAGAGACCCAGTACTTC; CDR3 protein: CASSTGTGRQETQYF
V gene: TRBV5-1; clone size: NA; CDR3 length: 15; D gene: NA; J gene: TRBJ1-1; CDR3 DNA: TGCGCCAGCAGCTTGTATTCAGAGGGAAACACTGAAGCTTTCTTT; CDR3 protein: CASSLYSEGNTEAFF
V gene: TRBV12-3/TRBV12-4; clone size: NA; CDR3 length: 16; D gene: NA; J gene: TRBJ2-3; CDR3 DNA: TGTGCCAGCAGTCCCCGCCCGGGGGCCGACACAGATACGCAGTATTTT; CDR3 protein: CASSPRPGADTDTQYF
V gene: TRBV2; clone size: once; CDR3 length: 14; D gene: NA; J gene: TRBJ1-5; CDR3 DNA: TGTGCCAGCAGTGAAGCAGGGGGCAATCAGCCCCAGCATTTT; CDR3 protein: CASSEAGGNQPQHF
V gene: TRBV19; clone size: many; CDR3 length: 14; D gene: NA; J gene: TRBJ1-2; CDR3 DNA: TGTGCCAGTAGGGAGCGGCAGTTTATCTATGGCTACACCTTC; CDR3 protein: CASRERQFIYGYTF